This T cell receptor beta chain is from a study of T cells in Graves' hyperthyroidism and ophthalmopathy. Background on the study: Prior to any treatment, at the point of initial diagnosis, peripheral blood was collected. Points from the study as a whole: Peripheral blood also featured most of the thyroid clonotypes expanded above 0.001. Before onset, by a median of about seven months, the model predicted ophthalmopathy.

Under 3 months was the duration of disease in ophthalmopathy patients, who also had a Clinical Activity Score of at least 3 and a NOSPECS grade of at least 4. Details on this clonotype: The antigen remains undetermined.

The source material, RNA transcripts, was used to amplify TCR beta CDR3 regions. First-round RT-PCR with HTBI primers amplified the TCR CDR3 region. TCRdb fed the multiplex PCR reads into MiXCR, producing one record per CDR3 protein. The data contain about 640,000 distinct CDR3 sequences, about 20% of them seen just once; the ten biggest clones take up approximately 30%. The CDR3 totals 16 residues. Looked up from germline, CDR1 is MGHRA and CDR2 is YSYEKL. Trimming removed 0 bases at V and 2 bases at J, with 11 bases between. This sequence originates from a man aged 25-40 years with Graves' ophthalmopathy. Sequencing was carried out using blood. The genes are TRBV4-1 and TRBJ2-1, with D unresolved. In DNA, the CDR3 is TGCGCCAGCAGCCAAGATGGCCGGTCGACCTACAATGAGCAGTTCTTC. Its translation is CASSQDGRSTYNEQFF.